Listed here are 19 T cell receptor beta chains from one sample, sequenced in a study of T cell responses to AZD1222 COVID-19 vaccine (dated by TCRdb to about 2021). Library preparation employed the immunoSEQ multiplex PCR assay. TCRdb took this table from immuneACCESS and kept in-frame rearrangements with V and J called. Such tables lack part of the clones; where checked against another copy, unresolved V genes explain under half of the gap, and the rest is unexplained. The sample table shows approximately 120,000 clones, and over 80% are seen once. The ten largest clones take up 0.85% to 1.3% of the sample. The time point label, read with the paper, signifies: baseline before first vaccination. The sequences come from peripheral blood, collected on day 0 of AZD1222 vaccination. These receptors all come from an adult in good health.

The chain combines TRBV3-1 (or the pseudogene TRBV3-2) with TRBJ2-2, with 9 bases matching TRBD1. CDR3 length: 15 amino acids. Germline values: CDR1 LGHDT, CDR2 YNNKEL (reference sequence). After removal of 1 base from V and 7 bases from J, the junction contained 4 bases not matched to a gene. CDR3 bases: TGTGCCAGCAGCCAAGTACAGGGGGCCGTCGGGGAGCTGTTTTTT. Its translation: CASSQVQGAVGELFF.

The chain joins TRBV2 to TRBJ2-2; 10 bases are shared with TRBD2. CDR1 is SNHLY and CDR2 is FYNNEI in the germline V gene. V shed 6 bases, J shed 1 base, and the junction held 2 bases outside the gene matches. This CDR3 comprises 15 residues. DNA for the CDR3: TGTGCCAGCAGCCGGACTAGCGGGAACACCGGGGAGCTGTTTTTT. Amino acids: CASSRTSGNTGELFF.

V and J are TRBV29-1 and TRBJ2-7; D ambiguous. V was pared by 8 bases and J by 4 bases, with 18 bases between. CDR1 and CDR2 (germline): SQVTM, ANQGSEA. This CDR3 is 13 amino acids long. DNA of the CDR3: TGCAGCTGCGCACAGACACCCGCTTACGAGCAGTACTTC. Its protein is CSCAQTPAYEQYF.

The genes are TRBV12-3 or TRBV12-4 and TRBJ1-2; D perhaps matches TRBD1 (5 bases). The ends were cut back, 3 bases at V and 8 bases at J, with 13 bases in the middle. The CDR3 has 13 residues. The CDR3 DNA sequence: TGTGCCAGCAGTTTTGGGGCAGGTCGGGGCTACACCTTC. Protein: CASSFGAGRGYTF.

This chain joins TRBV19 and TRBJ2-2; 8 nucleotides match TRBD2. The CDR3 extends over 16 amino acids. The V segment lost 1 base and the J segment 4 bases; nucleotides outside the gene matches: 5. Germline assignment: CDR1 LNHDA and CDR2 SQIVND (reference sequence). The CDR3 DNA reads as TGTGCCAGTAGTATAGCCGGGAGGGCCCTCACCGGGGAGCTGTTTTTT. It yields the protein CASSIAGRALTGELFF.

J is TRBJ1-3 and V is TRBV18; a weak D match, TRBD1 (5 bases). The germline V gene has CDR1 KGHSH and CDR2 LQKENI. Deletions cut 4 bases from V and 0 bases from J, with 16 bases between. This CDR3 has 17 amino acids. CDR3: CASSRDRPGSSGNTIYF. DNA of the CDR3: TGTGCCAGCTCACGGGACCGGCCAGGGAGCTCTGGAAACACCATATATTTT.

J is TRBJ1-5 and V is TRBV7-9; D unresolved. Germline V gene lookup returns CDR1 SEHNR and CDR2 FQNEAQ (reference sequence). The CDR3 loop spans 12 amino acids. V was shortened by 4 bases and J by 4 bases, with 5 bases between the two germline ends. CDR3 nucleotides: TGTGCCAGCAGCTCCCTAAATCAGCCCCAGCATTTT. This codes for CASSSLNQPQHF.

J is TRBJ1-1 and V is TRBV2; unclear D gene. Trimming cost V 5 bases and J 3 bases, with 16 bases left between them. The CDR3 is 15 amino acids. Germline V gene lookup returns CDR1 SNHLY and CDR2 FYNNEI. CDR3 DNA sequence: TGTGCCAGCAGTCACGACGGGGTGGGATACACTGAAGCTTTCTTT. It specifies CASSHDGVGYTEAFF.

This chain joins TRBV6-5 and TRBJ1-1; D is uncertain. CDR1 is MNHEY, CDR2 SVGAGI, per germline. The CDR3 loop spans 13 amino acids. The V end lost 6 bases, the J end lost 0 bases, and 8 bases lay between the germline ends. CDR3 DNA: TGTGCCAGCAGAGTACGGCTGAACACTGAAGCTTTCTTT. Encoded protein: CASRVRLNTEAFF.

This clone was detected a few times. J is TRBJ2-3 and V is TRBV14; D is undetermined. CDR3 size: 13 residues. Trimming removed 4 bases at V and 2 bases at J, with 7 bases between. CDR1 is SGHDN, CDR2 FVKESK, per germline. The CDR3 DNA reads TGTGCCAGCAGCCGGTTTGCCACAGATACGCAGTATTTT. Translating it yields CASSRFATDTQYF.

This clone came up once. The V call is TRBV28, the J call TRBJ2-2, with D perhaps TRBD1 or TRBD2 (5 bases each). V was trimmed by 8 bases and J by 6 bases, leaving 10 bases between them. The germline V gene encodes CDR1 MDHEN and CDR2 SYDVKM. The CDR3 contains 12 residues. This CDR3 is CASYRDPGELFF. The CDR3 nucleotides are TGTGCCAGCTACCGGGACCCCGGGGAGCTGTTTTTT.

The J gene is TRBJ2-7, the V gene TRBV5-1; 8 bases match TRBD1. The germline CDR1 and CDR2 sequences are SGHRS and YFSETQ. V was pared by 0 bases and J by 0 bases, with 2 bases of the junction left unmatched. The CDR3 extends over 15 amino acids. CDR3: CASSLDRGASYEQYF. For the CDR3, the DNA is TGCGCCAGCAGCTTGGACAGGGGGGCCTCCTACGAGCAGTACTTC.

This clone was seen only a few times. The chain carries TRBV28 and TRBJ1-5; D possibly corresponds to TRBD1 (5 bases). Per the germline V gene, CDR1 is MDHEN and CDR2 is SYDVKM. This CDR3 has 14 residues. Trimming took 8 bases from V and 4 from J, leaving 15 bases between them. The CDR3 nucleotides are TGTGCCAGCTTGGTCGGGGGGGGAAATCAGCCCCAGCATTTT. Its protein product is CASLVGGGNQPQHF.

The genes are TRBV9 and TRBJ2-7, with unresolved D. This CDR3 has 15 amino acids. The germline CDR1 and CDR2 sequences are SGDLS and YYNGEE. The V end lost 2 bases, the J end lost 2 bases, and 14 bases lay between the germline ends. CDR3 sequence: CASSVGGGPTYEQYF. In DNA, the CDR3 is TGTGCCAGCAGCGTTGGCGGCGGTCCTACCTACGAGCAGTACTTC.

The chain is built from TRBV13 and TRBJ1-6, with 9 bases fitting TRBD1. After removal of 2 bases from V and 10 bases from J, the junction contained 9 bases not matched to a gene. CDR1 is PRHDT, CDR2 FYEKMQ, per germline (reference sequence). This CDR3 has 16 residues. DNA of the CDR3: TGTGCCAGCAGCTTATTGTGGGACAGGGATCGCTCACCCCTCCACTTT. Translating gives CASSLLWDRDRSPLHF.

This clone was recorded only once. The rearrangement links TRBV23-1 to TRBJ2-1; 10 nucleotides line up with TRBD1. TRBV23-1 is an ORF; its function is uncertain. After removal of 2 bases from V and 6 bases from J, the junction contained 22 bases not matched to a gene. The CDR3 is 21 amino acids. The DNA of the CDR3 is TGCGCCAGCAGTCAAAATGGATCAGTTGTCGACTCGGGACAGGGGTCCAATGAGCAGTTCTTC. Encoded protein: CASSQNGSVVDSGQGSNEQFF.

The rearrangement links TRBV5-6 to TRBJ2-5, with D unclear. This CDR3 is built from 13 residues. V gave up 0 bases and J gave up 1 base, with 4 bases separating them. Germline V CDR1 and CDR2: SGHDT, YYEEEE. The CDR3 is CASSLALQETQYF. As DNA, the CDR3 is TGTGCCAGCAGCTTGGCCCTCCAAGAGACCCAGTACTTC.

This chain's CDR3 is CASSYGVGGSYEQYF. DNA for the CDR3: TGTGCCAGCAGTTACGGTGTAGGGGGCTCCTACGAGCAGTACTTC. The chain joins TRBV6-5 to TRBJ2-7, with D possibly being TRBD1 (6 bases). This CDR3 is built from 15 residues. The V and J ends lost 2 bases and 0 bases respectively, with 11 bases between them. Germline loops: CDR1 MNHEY, CDR2 SVGAGI.

V gene TRBV19 combines with J gene TRBJ2-5, with 8 bases fitting TRBD1. Per the germline V gene, CDR1 is LNHDA and CDR2 is SQIVND (reference sequence). The CDR3 length is 15 residues. The junction had 5 bases not matched to a gene; V was cut back by 5 bases and J by 0 bases. The CDR3 DNA follows: TGTGCCAGTAGTCCTACAGGGGGGTACCAAGAGACCCAGTACTTC. Its protein product is CASSPTGGYQETQYF.